This T cell receptor beta chain originates from a study of blood T cell repertoires in COVID-19. Study as a whole: PBMCs, B-cell-depleted T cells, or T cells were the source of the cDNA or gDNA that made up the material.

The germline V gene has CDR1 LNHDA and CDR2 SQIVND (reference sequence). V lost 6 bases to trimming and J lost 2 bases; unmatched junction nucleotides: 5. This CDR3 has 15 amino acids. Method: immunoSEQ multiplex PCR; TCRdb's copy keeps in-frame clones and lacks some. The sample holds approximately 110,000 clones; approximately 85% are singletons and the top ten take about 6.1%. The Seattle site enrolled patients during active infection and followed them longitudinally. With regard to this clone: This same CDR3 is encoded by further DNA sequences in the sample.

The TCR comes from a woman aged 60 to 75 with COVID-19, enrolled during active disease. The specimen was peripheral blood. The chain combines TRBV19 with TRBJ1-5, with 9 bases fitting TRBD1. This CDR3 reads CASSLRDRGNQPQHF. CDR3 sequence (DNA): TGTGCCAGTAGCCTCCGGGACAGGGGCAATCAGCCCCAGCATTTT.